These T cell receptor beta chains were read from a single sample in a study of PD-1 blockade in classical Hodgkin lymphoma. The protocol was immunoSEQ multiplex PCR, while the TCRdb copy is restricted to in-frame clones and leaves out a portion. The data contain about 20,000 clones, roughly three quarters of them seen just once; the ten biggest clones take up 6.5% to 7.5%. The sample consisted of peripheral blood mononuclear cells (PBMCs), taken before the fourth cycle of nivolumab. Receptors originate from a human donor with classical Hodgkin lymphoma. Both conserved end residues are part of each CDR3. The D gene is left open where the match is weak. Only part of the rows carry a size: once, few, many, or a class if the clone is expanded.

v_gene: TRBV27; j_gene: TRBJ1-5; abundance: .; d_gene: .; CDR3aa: CASSLSGGLPQHF; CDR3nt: TGTGCCAGCAGTTTATCGGGGGGATTGCCCCAGCATTTT
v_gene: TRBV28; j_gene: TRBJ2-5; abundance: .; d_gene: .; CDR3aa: CASTPLGGGRETQYF; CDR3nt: TGTGCCAGCACTCCCCTGGGGGGGGGCAGAGAGACCCAGTACTTC
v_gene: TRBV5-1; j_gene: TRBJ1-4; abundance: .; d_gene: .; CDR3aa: CASSLKGTTNEKLFF; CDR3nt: TGCGCCAGCAGCTTGAAGGGGACAACTAATGAAAAACTGTTTTTT
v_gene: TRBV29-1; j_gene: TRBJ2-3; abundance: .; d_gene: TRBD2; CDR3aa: CSVGGLADGPDTQYF; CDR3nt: TGCAGCGTTGGAGGACTAGCGGACGGTCCAGATACGCAGTATTTT
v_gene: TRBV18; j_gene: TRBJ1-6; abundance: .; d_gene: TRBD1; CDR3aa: CASSPTGGYSPLHF; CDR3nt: TGTGCCAGCTCACCGACAGGGGGCTATTCACCCCTCCACTTT
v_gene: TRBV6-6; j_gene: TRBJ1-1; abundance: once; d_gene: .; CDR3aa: CASRAGWDLSAFF; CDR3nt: TGTGCCAGCAGGGCGGGTTGGGACTTGTCGGCTTTCTTT
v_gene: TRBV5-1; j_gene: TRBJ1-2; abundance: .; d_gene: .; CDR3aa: CASSTKVDYGYTF; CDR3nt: TGCGCCAGCTCGACCAAAGTCGACTATGGCTACACCTTC
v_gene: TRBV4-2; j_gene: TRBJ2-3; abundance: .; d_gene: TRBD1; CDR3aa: CASSQGGTGDVDTQYF; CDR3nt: TGTGCCAGCAGCCAAGGTGGGACAGGGGATGTAGATACGCAGTATTTT
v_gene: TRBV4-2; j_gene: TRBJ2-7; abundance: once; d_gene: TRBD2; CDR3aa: CASRGLVGGTRNEQYF; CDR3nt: TGTGCCAGCAGGGGGCTGGTGGGGGGGACCCGAAACGAGCAGTACTTC
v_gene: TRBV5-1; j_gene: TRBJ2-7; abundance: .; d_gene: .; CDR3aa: CASSSGGISYEQYF; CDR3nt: TGCGCCAGCAGCTCCGGAGGTATCTCCTACGAGCAGTACTTC
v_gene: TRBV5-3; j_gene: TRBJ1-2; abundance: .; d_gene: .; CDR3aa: CARSLVTPGSYGYTF; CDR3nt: TGTGCCAGAAGCTTGGTAACCCCGGGGTCATATGGCTACACCTTC
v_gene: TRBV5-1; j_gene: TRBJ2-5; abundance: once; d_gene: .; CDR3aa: CASSLAGGETQYF; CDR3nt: TGCGCCAGCAGCTTGGCAGGGGGGGAGACCCAGTACTTC
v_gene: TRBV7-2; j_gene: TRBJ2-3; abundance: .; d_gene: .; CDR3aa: CASSVKRRPTDTQYF; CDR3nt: TGTGCCAGCAGCGTCAAGCGGAGGCCCACAGATACGCAGTATTTT
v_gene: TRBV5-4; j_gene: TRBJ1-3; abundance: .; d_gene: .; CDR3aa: CASSSPGPGNTIYF; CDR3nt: TGTGCCAGCAGCTCACCAGGGCCCGGAAACACCATATATTTT
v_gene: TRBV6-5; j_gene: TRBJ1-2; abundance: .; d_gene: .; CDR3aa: CASSYSDSLYGYTF; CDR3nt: TGTGCCAGCAGTTACTCGGACAGCCTCTATGGCTACACCTTC
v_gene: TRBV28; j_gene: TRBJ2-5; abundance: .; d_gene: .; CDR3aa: CASSLLGSGETQYF; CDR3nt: TGTGCCAGCAGTTTATTGGGCAGTGGGGAGACCCAGTACTTC
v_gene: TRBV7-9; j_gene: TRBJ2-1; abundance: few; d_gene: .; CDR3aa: CASSVGSPNNEQFF; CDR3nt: TGTGCCAGCTCGGTCGGATCCCCAAACAATGAGCAGTTCTTC
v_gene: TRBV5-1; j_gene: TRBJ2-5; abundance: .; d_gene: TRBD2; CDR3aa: CASSLMSGVAETQYF; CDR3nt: TGCGCCAGCAGCTTGATGAGCGGGGTTGCAGAGACCCAGTACTTC
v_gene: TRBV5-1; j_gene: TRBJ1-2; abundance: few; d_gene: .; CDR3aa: CASSSLEGSDYGYTF; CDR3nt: TGCGCCAGCAGCTCCCTGGAGGGTAGTGACTATGGCTACACCTTC
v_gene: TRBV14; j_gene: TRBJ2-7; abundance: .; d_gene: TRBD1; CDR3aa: CASSQIYRDRGFYEQYF; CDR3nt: TGTGCCAGCAGCCAGATATACCGGGACAGGGGGTTCTACGAGCAGTACTTC
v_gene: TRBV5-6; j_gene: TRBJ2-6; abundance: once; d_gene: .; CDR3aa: CASARGAGANVLTF; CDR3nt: TGTGCCAGTGCCCGAGGAGCTGGGGCCAACGTCCTGACTTTC
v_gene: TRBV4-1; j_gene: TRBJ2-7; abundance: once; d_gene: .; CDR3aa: CASSQVRYYEQYF; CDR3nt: TGCGCCAGCAGCCAAGTGAGGTACTACGAGCAGTACTTC
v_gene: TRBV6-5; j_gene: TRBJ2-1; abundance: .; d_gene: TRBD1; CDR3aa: CASSLGTDYNEQFF; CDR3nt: TGTGCCAGCAGCCTAGGGACAGACTACAATGAGCAGTTCTTC
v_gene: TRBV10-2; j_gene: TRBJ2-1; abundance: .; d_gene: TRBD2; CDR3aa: CASTGLATTQSSYNEQFF; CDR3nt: TGCGCCAGCACGGGACTAGCGACAACCCAAAGCTCCTACAATGAGCAGTTCTTC
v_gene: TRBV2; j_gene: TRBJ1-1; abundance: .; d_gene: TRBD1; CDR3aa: CASRKGPQGADTEAFF; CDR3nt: TGTGCCAGCAGAAAAGGCCCACAGGGGGCTGACACTGAAGCTTTCTTT
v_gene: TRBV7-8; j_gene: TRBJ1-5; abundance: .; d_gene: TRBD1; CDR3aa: CASSIAGGGFGPQHF; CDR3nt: TGTGCCAGCAGCATTGCAGGGGGCGGCTTCGGGCCCCAGCATTTT
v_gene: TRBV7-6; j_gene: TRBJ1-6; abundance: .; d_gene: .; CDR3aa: CASSPDPPLSYNSPLHF; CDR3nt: TGTGCCAGCAGCCCCGATCCTCCCCTCTCCTATAATTCACCCCTCCACTTT
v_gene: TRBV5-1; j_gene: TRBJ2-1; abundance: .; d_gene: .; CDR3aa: CASSLRGVYYNEQFF; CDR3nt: TGCGCCAGCAGCTTGAGAGGGGTATACTACAATGAGCAGTTCTTC
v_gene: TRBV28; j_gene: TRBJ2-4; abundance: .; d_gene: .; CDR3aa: CASSLRGLAKNIQYF; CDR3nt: TGTGCCAGCAGTTTGCGGGGGCTAGCCAAAAACATTCAGTACTTC
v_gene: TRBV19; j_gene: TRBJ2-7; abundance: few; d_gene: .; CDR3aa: CASSILPSSYEQYF; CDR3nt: TGTGCCAGTAGTATTTTGCCAAGCTCCTACGAGCAGTACTTC
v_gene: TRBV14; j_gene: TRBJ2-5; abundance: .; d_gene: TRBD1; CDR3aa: CASSPWTGTQETQYF; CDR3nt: TGTGCCAGCAGCCCGTGGACAGGGACCCAAGAGACCCAGTACTTC
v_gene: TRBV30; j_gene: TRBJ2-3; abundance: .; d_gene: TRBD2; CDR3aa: CAFSGISTDTQYF; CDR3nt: TGTGCCTTTAGCGGGATCAGCACAGATACGCAGTATTTT
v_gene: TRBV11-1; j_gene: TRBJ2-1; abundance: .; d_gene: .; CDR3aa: CASSLGRHNEQFF; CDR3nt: TGTGCCAGCAGCTTGGGACGGCACAATGAGCAGTTCTTC
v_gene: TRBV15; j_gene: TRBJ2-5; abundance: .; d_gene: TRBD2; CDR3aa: CATSTRGGTETQYF; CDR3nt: TGTGCCACCAGCACCCGGGGGGGAACAGAGACCCAGTACTTC
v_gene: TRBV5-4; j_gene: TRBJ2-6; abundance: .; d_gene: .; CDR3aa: CASSFSAGVAPGANVLTF; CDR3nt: TGTGCCAGCAGCTTTTCGGCAGGAGTCGCCCCTGGGGCCAACGTCCTGACTTTC
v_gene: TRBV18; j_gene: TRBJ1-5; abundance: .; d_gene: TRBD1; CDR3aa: CASSLDRGRQPQHF; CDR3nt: TGTGCCAGCTCTCTTGACAGGGGGCGTCAGCCCCAGCATTTT
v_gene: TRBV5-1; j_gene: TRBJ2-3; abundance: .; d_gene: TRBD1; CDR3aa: CASSFGQGRHTQYF; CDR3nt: TGCGCCAGCAGCTTCGGACAGGGTAGGCATACGCAGTATTTT
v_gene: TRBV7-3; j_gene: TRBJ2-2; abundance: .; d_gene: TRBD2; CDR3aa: CASSFSGSETGELFF; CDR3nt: TGTGCCAGCAGCTTTAGCGGGAGCGAAACCGGGGAGCTGTTTTTT
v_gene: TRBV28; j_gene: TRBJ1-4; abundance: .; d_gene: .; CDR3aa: CASSGPNEKLFF; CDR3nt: TGTGCCAGCAGTGGTCCTAATGAAAAACTGTTTTTT